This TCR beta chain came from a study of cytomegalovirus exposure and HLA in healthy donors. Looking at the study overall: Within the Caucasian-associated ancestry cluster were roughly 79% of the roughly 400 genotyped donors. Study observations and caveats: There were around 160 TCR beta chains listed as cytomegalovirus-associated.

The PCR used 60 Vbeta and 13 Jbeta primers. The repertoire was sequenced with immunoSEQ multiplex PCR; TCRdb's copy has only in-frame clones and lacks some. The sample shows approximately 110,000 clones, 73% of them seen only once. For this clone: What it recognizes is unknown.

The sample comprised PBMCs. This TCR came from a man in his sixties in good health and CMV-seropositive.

This chain's CDR3 is CASSRTGSVFGYTF. The CDR3 region has the DNA TGTGCCAGCAGTCGAACAGGGAGCGTTTTTGGCTACACCTTC. The rearrangement joins TRBV25-1 to TRBJ1-2, with D perhaps matching TRBD1 (6 bases). Trimming stripped 5 bases from V and 7 bases from J, with 17 bases between. From germline, CDR1 is MGHDK and CDR2 SYGVNS. This CDR3 contains 14 residues.